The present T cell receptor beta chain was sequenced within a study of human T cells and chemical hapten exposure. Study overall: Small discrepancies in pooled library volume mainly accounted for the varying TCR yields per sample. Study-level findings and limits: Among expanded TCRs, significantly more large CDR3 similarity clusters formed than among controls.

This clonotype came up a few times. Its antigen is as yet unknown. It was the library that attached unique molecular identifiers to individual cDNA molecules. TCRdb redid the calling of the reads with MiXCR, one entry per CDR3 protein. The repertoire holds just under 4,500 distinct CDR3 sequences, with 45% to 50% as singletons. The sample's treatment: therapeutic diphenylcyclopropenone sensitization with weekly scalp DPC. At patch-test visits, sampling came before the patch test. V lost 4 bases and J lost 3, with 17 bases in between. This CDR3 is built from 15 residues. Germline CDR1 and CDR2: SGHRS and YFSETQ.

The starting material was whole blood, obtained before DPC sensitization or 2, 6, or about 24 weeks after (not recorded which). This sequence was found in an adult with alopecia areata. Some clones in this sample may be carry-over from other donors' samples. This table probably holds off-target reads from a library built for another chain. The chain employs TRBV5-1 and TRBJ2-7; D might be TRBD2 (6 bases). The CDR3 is CASSRTAGGFYEQYF. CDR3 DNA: TGCGCCAGCAGCCGTACTGCTGGGGGGTTCTACGAGCAGTACTTC.